The next 31 T cell receptor beta chains were all read from a single sample in a study of T cell changes during pregnancy in multiple sclerosis. Assay used: immunoSEQ multiplex PCR; TCRdb lists only in-frame clones, some missing. The table lists 40,000 to 60,000 clones, approximately 94% of them singletons. The material sequenced was CD4+ T cells from peripheral blood mononuclear cells, taken in the third trimester of pregnancy. The receptor source for this set is a female donor with multiple sclerosis, enrolled in a pregnancy study.

The chain joins TRBV27 to TRBJ1-2; 9 bases agree with TRBD1. V lost 6 bases to trimming and J lost 7 bases; unmatched junction nucleotides: 3. This CDR3 is 12 amino acids long. CDR1 is MNHEY and CDR2 is SMNVEV in the germline V gene (reference sequence). CDR3 sequence: CASRQGAGGYTF. CDR3 DNA sequence: TGTGCCAGCAGACAGGGGGCAGGTGGCTACACCTTC.

V gene TRBV6-5 combines with J gene TRBJ2-7; 9 positions agree with TRBD2. The germline V gene has CDR1 MNHEY and CDR2 SVGAGI. The V gene end was trimmed by 4 bases and the J gene end by 2 bases; junction bases not matched to a gene: 3. This CDR3 region has 14 residues. The CDR3 sequence is CASSLRGGTYEQYF. CDR3 in DNA: TGTGCCAGCAGTTTGCGGGGGGGAACCTACGAGCAGTACTTC.

The gene calls are TRBV5-4 and TRBJ2-1, with a weak D call TRBD1 (6 bases). The V end lost 4 bases, the J end lost 10 bases, and 15 bases lay between the germline ends. CDR3 length: 13 residues. Germline lookup yields CDR1 SGHNT and CDR2 YYREEE (reference sequence). The CDR3 sequence is CASSNKQGREQFF. The CDR3 DNA sequence: TGTGCCAGCAGCAACAAACAGGGACGGGAGCAGTTCTTC.

CDR3 nucleotides: TGTGCCAGCAAAGCGGACAGGGCCATAACCATATATTTT. Its translation: CASKADRAITIYF. The chain links TRBV6-1 to TRBJ1-3; 8 bases match TRBD1. The germline gives CDR1 MNHNS, CDR2 SASEGT. The CDR3 runs to 13 residues. V lost 7 bases and J lost 10; bases outside the gene matches: 9.

This chain's CDR3 is CASSEPASVVGELFF. CDR3 sequence (DNA): TGTGCCAGCAGTGAACCCGCTAGCGTGGTCGGGGAGCTGTTTTTT. The V call is TRBV6-1, the J call TRBJ2-2; D is perhaps TRBD2 (6 bases). Trimming removed 2 bases at V and 7 bases at J, with 14 bases between. The CDR3 spans 15 residues. Germline CDR1 reads MNHNS; CDR2 reads SASEGT.

The genes are TRBV5-8 and TRBJ2-2; 7 bases are shared with TRBD1. Germline lookup yields CDR1 SGHTS and CDR2 YDEGEE. V shed 4 bases and J 5 bases; nucleotides not matched to a gene: 8. This CDR3 has 15 amino acids. The CDR3 bases are TGTGCCAGCAGCGGGACAGTCTTTGGAACCGGGGAGCTGTTTTTT. Protein product: CASSGTVFGTGELFF.

The chain recombines TRBV7-2 with TRBJ2-7, with 12 bases identical to TRBD2. The CDR3 consists of 15 residues. With 5 bases clipped from V and 7 bases from J, the junction kept 9 bases outside the gene matches. Germline CDR1 is SGHTA and CDR2 is FQGNSA. The CDR3: CASSLWTSGVDEQYF. The CDR3 DNA sequence: TGTGCCAGCAGCCTGTGGACTAGCGGGGTAGATGAGCAGTACTTC.

The count of this clone is one. The chain employs TRBV30 and TRBJ2-2; 7 bases agree with TRBD1. CDR1 is GTSNPN and CDR2 is SVGIG in the germline V gene (reference sequence). The J segment lost 6 bases and the V segment lost 2 bases, leaving 0 bases of the junction unmatched. This CDR3 comprises 12 residues. This chain's CDR3 is CAWSTGAGELFF. The CDR3 DNA reads as TGTGCCTGGAGTACAGGGGCCGGGGAGCTGTTTTTT.

The count of this clone is one. The V gene is TRBV30, the J gene TRBJ1-5; TRBD1 matches at 9 bases. The CDR3 contains 17 residues. The V gene end was trimmed by 0 bases and the J gene end by 4 bases; junction bases not matched to a gene: 10. CDR1 and CDR2 from the germline V gene are GTSNPN and SVGIG (reference sequence). The DNA for the CDR3 is TGTGCCTGGAGTGTACGCAGACAGGGGGTAACAAATCAGCCCCAGCATTTT. It is translated as CAWSVRRQGVTNQPQHF.

The rearrangement uses TRBV11-2 and TRBJ2-2, with D possibly TRBD2 on 5 matching bases. Germline loops: CDR1 SGHAT, CDR2 FQNNGV. This CDR3 comprises 18 residues. Trimming shortened V by 4 bases and J by 6 bases, and 24 bases separated the two germline ends. CDR3 DNA sequence: TGTGCCAGCAGCTCCCCTCGAGGGAGTCCCTTAAGCGCCGGGGAGCTGTTTTTT. Amino acids: CASSSPRGSPLSAGELFF.

The chain employs TRBV15 and TRBJ1-1; no definite D call. V dropped 0 bases and J dropped 1 base, with 12 bases sitting between them. The CDR3 is 16 residues long. The V gene's germline CDR1 is LNHNV and CDR2 YYDKDF (reference sequence). CDR3 DNA: TGTGCCACCAGCAGAGATCCCTCGACACAGAACACTGAAGCTTTCTTT. This translates into CATSRDPSTQNTEAFF.

The chain is built from TRBV7-2 and TRBJ1-4, with D tentatively TRBD1 (5 bases). CDR3 size: 14 residues. Per the germline V gene, CDR1 is SGHTA and CDR2 is FQGNSA. Trimming took 3 bases from V and 8 from J, leaving 13 bases between them. As DNA, the CDR3 is TGTGCCAGCAGCTTCTTAGGTGGGGGGGAAAAACTGTTTTTT. Translating it yields CASSFLGGGEKLFF.

V usage is TRBV20-1 and J usage is TRBJ2-3, with D uncertain. Per germline, CDR1 DFQATT and CDR2 SNEGSKA (reference sequence). The V end lost 3 bases, the J end lost 4 bases, and 5 bases lay between the germline ends. The CDR3 covers 11 residues. CDR3 in DNA: TGCAGTGCTAGTCCGGCAGATACGCAGTATTTT. Its protein product is CSASPADTQYF.

The rearrangement joins TRBV6-6 to TRBJ1-5, with a weak D call TRBD1 (5 bases). There are 16 residues in the CDR3. CDR1 MNHNY and CDR2 SVGAGI come from the germline V gene (reference sequence). V was pared by 5 bases and J by 5 bases, with 19 bases between. The CDR3 is CASSQTQGIQHQPQHF. CDR3 coding DNA: TGTGCCAGCAGTCAGACGCAGGGAATACAGCATCAGCCCCAGCATTTT.

The chain combines TRBV30 with TRBJ1-1; a weak D match, TRBD1 (6 bases). Trimming pared 3 bases from V and 5 bases from J, leaving 13 bases between. Germline values: CDR1 GTSNPN, CDR2 SVGIG (reference sequence). The CDR3 is 13 residues long. The CDR3 DNA is TGTGCCTGGAGGCCCCTAGGGGGAACTGAAGCTTTCTTT. Translation: CAWRPLGGTEAFF.

The CDR3 protein is CASSPGTGYAGANVLTF. As DNA, the CDR3 is TGTGCCAGTAGTCCCGGGACAGGGTATGCTGGGGCCAACGTCCTGACTTTC. This sequence joins TRBV19 and TRBJ2-6; 9 bases line up with TRBD1. Per germline, CDR1 LNHDA and CDR2 SQIVND (reference sequence). The J segment lost 2 bases and the V segment lost 5 bases, leaving 7 bases of the junction unmatched. The CDR3 loop spans 17 amino acids.

The chain employs TRBV5-5 and TRBJ1-1; D remains ambiguous. In germline, CDR1 is SGHKS, CDR2 YYEKEE (reference sequence). Trimming pared 2 bases from V and 2 bases from J, leaving 4 bases between. The CDR3 runs to 12 residues. In nucleotides, the CDR3 is TGTGCCAGCAGCTTTCAAAACACTGAAGCTTTCTTT. Its protein product is CASSFQNTEAFF.

The chain has TRBV19 and TRBJ2-2; TRBD2 might be the D (5 bases). The V and J ends lost 6 bases and 4 bases respectively, with 12 bases between them. Germline assignment: CDR1 LNHDA and CDR2 SQIVND (reference sequence). The CDR3 is 14 amino acids. CDR3 sequence reads: CASSTRTGTGELFF. CDR3 nucleotide sequence: TGTGCCAGTAGCACCAGGACTGGCACCGGGGAGCTGTTTTTT.

This chain joins TRBV9 and TRBJ2-1; TRBD2 matches at 9 bases. With 2 bases clipped from V and 2 bases from J, the junction kept 2 bases outside the gene matches. Germline V gene data show CDR1 as SGDLS and CDR2 as YYNGEE. The CDR3 covers 15 residues. CDR3 in amino acids: CASSVSGGTYNEQFF. As DNA, the CDR3 is TGTGCCAGCAGCGTCAGCGGGGGGACCTACAATGAGCAGTTCTTC.

The chain combines TRBV10-3 with TRBJ1-2; TRBD1 is a possible D gene (5 bases). This CDR3 is 16 amino acids long. V lost 0 bases to trimming and J lost 1 base, with 12 bases between them. CDR1 is ENHRY and CDR2 is SYGVKD in the germline V gene. CDR3: CAISESAGRNNYGYTF. For the CDR3, the DNA is TGTGCCATCAGTGAGTCGGCGGGACGGAATAACTATGGCTACACCTTC.

V is TRBV7-9 and J is TRBJ2-5; weak D call: TRBD2 (6 bases). Trimming removed 5 bases at V and 5 bases at J, with 21 bases between. The germline CDR1 and CDR2 sequences are SEHNR and FQNEAQ (reference sequence). The CDR3 covers 16 residues. The chain's CDR3 is CASSAGFGGGGETQYF. The CDR3 DNA follows: TGTGCCAGCAGCGCAGGGTTCGGGGGAGGAGGTGAGACCCAGTACTTC.

The chain recombines TRBV5-1 with TRBJ1-2, with 12 bases aligning to TRBD1. The germline V gene encodes CDR1 SGHRS and CDR2 YFSETQ. The CDR3 covers 16 residues. The J segment lost 2 bases and the V segment lost 3 bases, leaving 5 bases of the junction unmatched. Here the CDR3 reads CASSSGTGGVNYGYTF. The DNA of the CDR3 is TGCGCCAGCAGCTCGGGGACAGGGGGCGTGAACTATGGCTACACCTTC.

As for this clone: The germline gene is not matched at one end of the junction; a read error may be the cause. V is TRBV6-1 and J is TRBJ2-7; 8 bases are a match to TRBD2. This CDR3 comprises 15 residues. Germline CDR1 MNHNS, CDR2 SASEGT. The chain's CDR3 is CASRGGAGAAGVLNF. CDR3 bases: TGTGCCAGCAGGGGGGGGGCAGGGGCAGCGGGAGTGCTGAACTTC.

V is TRBV7-8 and J is TRBJ2-1, with D perhaps matching TRBD1 (5 bases). V was trimmed by 5 bases and J by 1 base, leaving 15 bases between them. Germline lookup yields CDR1 SGHVS and CDR2 FQNEAQ. The CDR3 spans 16 residues. The CDR3, as DNA: TGTGCCAGCAGCCAGGGCTGGGCTAGGTCCTACAATGAGCAGTTCTTC. Its translation: CASSQGWARSYNEQFF.

The V gene is TRBV5-6, the J gene TRBJ2-1, with 10 bases fitting TRBD1. The CDR3 totals 16 residues. The V gene's germline CDR1 is SGHDT and CDR2 YYEEEE. Unmatched junction bases numbered 9, after V lost 4 bases and J lost 5 bases. CDR3 region: CASSDRDRGPNNEQFF. CDR3 nucleotides: TGTGCCAGCAGCGACCGGGACAGGGGACCCAACAATGAGCAGTTCTTC.

V is TRBV7-2 and J is TRBJ1-5; D possibly corresponds to TRBD1 (5 bases). V lost 5 bases, J lost 1 base, and 12 bases lay in between. Per germline, CDR1 SGHTA and CDR2 FQGNSA. This CDR3 has 15 residues. Written as DNA, the CDR3 is TGTGCCAGCAGCGCCCAGGGCGGCAGCAATCAGCCCCAGCATTTT. Translation: CASSAQGGSNQPQHF. Full variable domain (outside the CDR3, taken from reference TRBV7-2 and TRBJ1-5): GAGVSQSPSNKVTEKGKDVELRCDPISGHTALYWYRQSLGQGLEFLIYFQGNSAPDKSGLPSDRFSAERTGGSVSTLTIQRTQQEDSAVYLCASSAQGGSNQPQHFGDGTRLSIL.

The gene calls are TRBV5-1 and TRBJ2-2, with 13 nucleotides matching TRBD2. The CDR3 covers 17 residues. Trimming cost V 5 bases and J 3 bases; bases outside gene matches: 7. CDR1 and CDR2 from the germline V gene are SGHRS and YFSETQ. CDR3 in DNA: TGCGCCAGCAGTTCACTAGCGGGGGGGCAGGACACCGGGGAGCTGTTTTTT. Its protein is CASSSLAGGQDTGELFF. Complete variable domain (other parts from reference TRBV5-1 and TRBJ2-2): KAGVTQTPRYLIKTRGQQVTLSCSPISGHRSVSWYQQTPGQGLQFLFEYFSETQRNKGNFPGRFSGRQFSNSRSEMNVSTLELGDSALYLCASSSLAGGQDTGELFFGEGSRLTVL.

The chain combines TRBV9 with TRBJ2-5, with D perhaps matching TRBD1 (5 bases). Germline lookup yields CDR1 SGDLS and CDR2 YYNGEE. CDR3 length: 13 amino acids. V lost 2 bases and J lost 5, with 10 bases in between. CDR3 in DNA: TGTGCCAGCAGCGTCCAGGGTCGTGAGACCCAGTACTTC. Translated, it gives CASSVQGRETQYF. Based on the CDR3 plus reference TRBV9 and TRBJ2-5, the full variable domain is DSGVTQTPKHLITATGQRVTLRCSPRSGDLSVYWYQQSLDQGLQFLIQYYNGEERAKGNILERFSAQQFPDLHSELNLSSLELGDSALYFCASSVQGRETQYFGPGTRLLVL.

The chain has TRBV4-2 and TRBJ2-1; D may be TRBD2 (5 bases). The germline CDR1 and CDR2 sequences are LGHNA and YNFKEQ. This CDR3 contains 14 residues. Trimming shortened V by 5 bases and J by 7 bases, and 15 bases separated the two germline ends. The CDR3 DNA follows: TGTGCCAGCAGCTTGTGGCGGGTGACAAATGAGCAGTTCTTC. Amino acids: CASSLWRVTNEQFF.

The chain combines TRBV18 with TRBJ1-3, with no clear D. V lost 2 bases to trimming and J lost 0 bases, with 5 bases between them. This CDR3 has 14 residues. Germline V gene sequence: CDR1 KGHSH, CDR2 LQKENI. This chain's CDR3 is CASSPYNSGNTIYF. CDR3 nucleotide sequence: TGTGCCAGCTCACCATACAACTCTGGAAACACCATATATTTT. Supplemented by reference TRBV18 and TRBJ1-3, the full variable domain reads NAGVMQNPRHLVRRRGQEARLRCSPMKGHSHVYWYRQLPEEGLKFMVYLQKENIIDESGMPKERFSAEFPKEGPSILRIQQVVRGDSAAYFCASSPYNSGNTIYFGEGSWLTVV.

The chain combines TRBV10-3 with TRBJ1-3; D may be TRBD1 (6 bases). CDR1 is ENHRY, CDR2 SYGVKD, per germline. The CDR3 length is 15 residues. V was clipped by 2 bases and J by 0 bases, with 8 bases between them. Here the CDR3 reads CAISEGQTSGNTIYF. The CDR3 coding sequence is TGTGCCATCAGTGAGGGACAGACCTCTGGAAACACCATATATTTT.